One sample yielded the 24 T cell receptor beta chains listed below, sequenced in a study of human T cells and chemical hapten exposure. Documented time point: patch test 1, 2 weeks after DPC sensitization. Treatment reported: therapeutic diphenylcyclopropenone sensitization with weekly scalp DPC. TCRdb re-derived calls from the RACE reads in MiXCR, one entry per CDR3 protein. The sample contains 95,000 to 100,000 distinct CDR3 sequences, around an eighth of which appear only once. The sample in question was whole blood, obtained in connection with sensitization to the hapten diphenylcyclopropenone (DPC). The receptors shown here come from a woman between 35 and 50 years old with alopecia areata. Some clones in this sample may be carry-over from other donors' samples.

This clonotype was observed at least ten times. The chain carries TRBV27 and TRBJ2-1; possibly TRBD2 for D (6 bases). Trimming removed 3 bases at V and 1 base at J, with 7 bases between. Looked up from germline, CDR1 is MNHEY and CDR2 is SMNVEV (reference sequence). The CDR3 spans 14 residues. The chain's CDR3 is CASSLGGSYNEQFF. CDR3 DNA sequence: TGTGCCAGCAGTTTGGGGGGATCCTACAATGAGCAGTTCTTC.

V usage is TRBV28 and J usage is TRBJ2-5; 8 nucleotides align to TRBD2. CDR3 size: 14 residues. Germline assignment: CDR1 MDHEN and CDR2 SYDVKM. V gave up 2 bases and J gave up 5 bases; unmatched junction bases: 4. The DNA of the CDR3 is TGTGCCAGCAGTTTACCAGCGGGAGAGGAGACCCAGTACTTC. Translation gives CASSLPAGEETQYF.

This clonotype appeared a few times. The CDR3 protein is CASSYSGTGGRTEAFF. CDR3 nucleotide sequence: TGTGCCAGCAGTTACTCCGGGACAGGGGGCCGGACTGAAGCTTTCTTT. The chain links TRBV6-2 or TRBV6-3 to TRBJ1-1; TRBD1 matches at 12 bases. J lost 5 bases, V lost 0 bases, and 4 bases had no gene match. The CDR3 is 16 residues long. Germline CDR1 and CDR2: MNHEY and SVGEGT.

The J gene is TRBJ2-5, the V gene TRBV7-9; D is unresolved. Germline V gives CDR1 SEHNR, CDR2 FQNEAQ (reference sequence). Trimming pared 2 bases from V and 5 bases from J, leaving 3 bases between. The CDR3 has 11 amino acids. The CDR3 loop reads CASSLFETQYF. The CDR3 DNA is TGTGCCAGCAGCTTATTTGAGACCCAGTACTTC.

This clonotype was found a few times. The J gene is TRBJ2-7, the V gene TRBV18; 8 nucleotides agree with TRBD1. There are 17 residues in the CDR3. The junction had 13 bases not matched to a gene; V was cut back by 1 base and J by 5 bases. Germline CDR1 reads KGHSH; CDR2 reads LQKENI. The CDR3 DNA reads as TGTGCCAGCTCACCACTATCGTTAGGGCAGGGGGCTAACGAGCAGTACTTC. It yields the protein CASSPLSLGQGANEQYF.

The chain has TRBV30 and TRBJ2-1, with TRBD2 identical over 11 bases. After removal of 3 bases from V and 2 bases from J, the junction contained 6 bases not matched to a gene. CDR1 and CDR2 (germline): GTSNPN, SVGIG (reference sequence). The CDR3 is made up of 16 amino acids. The CDR3 nucleotides read TGTGCCTGGAGCGGCATGGGACTAGCGGCCTACAATGAGCAGTTCTTC. Amino acid sequence: CAWSGMGLAAYNEQFF.

This clonotype was counted between two and nine times. J is TRBJ2-4 and V is TRBV6-2 or TRBV6-3, with a possible D match to TRBD1 (6 bases). The CDR3 has 15 amino acids. Trimming shortened V by 4 bases and J by 4 bases, and 14 bases separated the two germline ends. Per the germline V gene, CDR1 is MNHEY and CDR2 is SVGEGT. The CDR3 region has the DNA TGTGCCAGCAGTTCGTACAGGGTAACAAAAAACATTCAGTACTTC. Encoded protein: CASSSYRVTKNIQYF.

In its sample, this clonotype was seen a few times. The chain joins TRBV28 to TRBJ2-1; D gene uncertain. The CDR3 runs to 11 residues. V was cut by 2 bases and J by 7 bases, with 3 bases left in between. Germline loops: CDR1 MDHEN, CDR2 SYDVKM. This chain's CDR3 is CASSLRNEQFF. In DNA, the CDR3 is TGTGCCAGCAGTTTACGGAATGAGCAGTTCTTC.

The chain joins TRBV19 to TRBJ2-1; TRBD2 aligns across 11 bases. In germline, CDR1 is LNHDA, CDR2 SQIVND (reference sequence). This CDR3 is built from 16 residues. V was pared by 6 bases and J by 6 bases, with 10 bases of the junction left unmatched. The CDR3 is CASRFTSGRGGNEQFF. CDR3 sequence (DNA): TGTGCCAGTAGATTCACTAGCGGGAGAGGTGGCAATGAGCAGTTCTTC.

The V and J genes are TRBV12-3 or TRBV12-4 and TRBJ1-5; tentative D call: TRBD1 (6 bases). V lost 7 bases, J lost 0 bases, and 10 bases lay in between. CDR3 length equals 14 residues. DNA of the CDR3: TGTGCCAGCACCCAGGGGCCTAGCAATCAGCCCCAGCATTTT. Translating it yields CASTQGPSNQPQHF.

At least ten counts were recorded for this clonotype. The chain is built from TRBV2 and TRBJ2-3, with 8 bases that match TRBD2. The CDR3 is made up of 14 amino acids. The trim removed 8 bases at V and 4 bases at J, leaving 8 bases unmatched. Germline V gene sequence: CDR1 SNHLY, CDR2 FYNNEI. The CDR3 bases are TGTGCCAGCTACCCAGCGGGAGTGGCAGATACGCAGTATTTT. Translation gives CASYPAGVADTQYF.

This clonotype was observed many times. The chain joins TRBV20-1 to TRBJ2-2; 8 bases agree with TRBD1. The trim removed 7 bases at V and 1 base at J, leaving 5 bases unmatched. Germline V gene data show CDR1 as DFQATT and CDR2 as SNEGSKA (reference sequence). The CDR3 sequence is 14 residues long. The chain's CDR3 is CSVTRGLNTGELFF. In nucleotides, the CDR3 is TGCAGTGTCACCAGGGGGCTGAACACCGGGGAGCTGTTTTTT.

V usage is TRBV7-9 and J usage is TRBJ2-7; 8 nucleotides align to TRBD1. This CDR3 region has 14 residues. Germline CDR1 and CDR2: SEHNR and FQNEAQ (reference sequence). V lost 2 bases to trimming and J lost 5 bases; unmatched junction nucleotides: 5. CDR3 nucleotides: TGTGCCAGCAGCTTAACGACAGGGGAGAACGAGCAGTACTTC. It specifies CASSLTTGENEQYF.

This clonotype has at least ten counts. The gene calls are TRBV28 and TRBJ2-2, with D perhaps given as TRBD1 or TRBD2 (5 bases each). V was pared by 6 bases and J by 3 bases, with 11 bases between. The CDR3 is 14 amino acids. CDR1 is MDHEN and CDR2 is SYDVKM in the germline V gene. The DNA for the CDR3 is TGTGCCAGCAGGCCTGGGGGTTACACCGGGGAGCTGTTTTTT. Its translation: CASRPGGYTGELFF.

The sample holds a few counts of this clonotype. The V and J genes are TRBV9 and TRBJ2-5; 15 bases are shared with TRBD2. The CDR3 is 17 residues long. From germline, CDR1 is SGDLS and CDR2 YYNGEE. V lost 4 bases to trimming and J lost 2 bases; unmatched junction nucleotides: 6. The CDR3 reads CASSQGLAGGGQETQYF. CDR3 bases: TGTGCCAGCAGCCAGGGACTAGCGGGAGGAGGGCAAGAGACCCAGTACTTC.

This clonotype was seen many times. The V gene is TRBV7-2, the J gene TRBJ2-1; no clear D. CDR1 is SGHTA, CDR2 FQGNSA, per germline. The CDR3 extends over 17 amino acids. The V gene lost 5 bases and the J gene lost 4 bases, with 21 bases spanning the gap. The CDR3, as DNA: TGTGCCAGCAGCGTTCAGCTTTTAGCCCTACCGTACAATGAGCAGTTCTTC. Translation gives CASSVQLLALPYNEQFF.

The chain joins TRBV9 to TRBJ1-5; the D gene is possibly TRBD1 (5 bases). The germline CDR1 and CDR2 sequences are SGDLS and YYNGEE. The CDR3 covers 19 residues. The V end lost 4 bases, the J end lost 6 bases, and 29 bases lay between the germline ends. In DNA form, the CDR3 reads TGTGCCAGCAGCCCGTTTTCCCAGCATTTCAGAACGGGGACTCAGCCCCAGCATTTT. Protein: CASSPFSQHFRTGTQPQHF.

The sample holds many counts of this clonotype. The V and J genes are TRBV5-1 and TRBJ1-5; D gene ambiguous. Germline-derived CDR1 and CDR2 are SGHRS and YFSETQ. This CDR3 spans 13 amino acids. Trimming shortened V by 0 bases and J by 9 bases, and 10 bases separated the two germline ends. The CDR3: CASSLEGLGPQHF. CDR3 coding DNA: TGCGCCAGCAGCTTGGAAGGATTGGGGCCCCAGCATTTT.

At least ten counts were recorded for this clonotype. The chain has TRBV20-1 and TRBJ2-3; 9 nucleotides agree with TRBD2. The J segment lost 7 bases and the V segment lost 3 bases, leaving 11 bases of the junction unmatched. This CDR3 is 15 amino acids long. The germline gives CDR1 DFQATT, CDR2 SNEGSKA (reference sequence). Written as DNA, the CDR3 is TGCAGTGCTAGCGCGGGAGGGCCTAGGATGAATACGCAGTATTTT. It encodes CSASAGGPRMNTQYF.

This clonotype was detected ten times or more. The J gene is TRBJ2-1, the V gene TRBV11-2; D ambiguous. Germline V gene lookup returns CDR1 SGHAT and CDR2 FQNNGV. The CDR3 spans 13 residues. Trimming cost V 5 bases and J 7 bases, with 12 bases left between them. CDR3 bases: TGTGCCAGCAGCAACCCCGGCCAAAATGAGCAGTTCTTC. Translation: CASSNPGQNEQFF.

This clonotype came up many times. This sequence joins TRBV4-1 and TRBJ2-7; D may match TRBD1 or TRBD2 (5 bases each). Germline V gene sequence: CDR1 MGHRA, CDR2 YSYEKL. This CDR3 spans 14 amino acids. V gave up 4 bases and J gave up 8 bases, with 18 bases separating them. The CDR3 here is CASSPGDLFLKQYF. The CDR3 DNA follows: TGCGCCAGCAGCCCCGGGGACCTATTTTTGAAGCAGTACTTC.

There are many counts of this clonotype. V usage is TRBV5-5 and J usage is TRBJ2-1; D unresolved. Trimming cost V 0 bases and J 1 base, with 8 bases left between them. This CDR3 is 15 amino acids long. Germline values: CDR1 SGHKS, CDR2 YYEKEE (reference sequence). The CDR3 reads CASSLVLGSYNEQFF. DNA of the CDR3: TGTGCCAGCAGCTTGGTTCTGGGGTCCTACAATGAGCAGTTCTTC.

V is TRBV29-1 and J is TRBJ2-5; 7 bases match TRBD1. J gave up 0 bases and V 6 bases, and 4 bases lay outside the gene matches. CDR1 and CDR2 (germline): SQVTM, ANQGSEA. The CDR3 sequence is 13 residues long. The DNA for the CDR3 is TGCAGCGTCAGGGGACAGAACCAAGAGACCCAGTACTTC. This gives the protein CSVRGQNQETQYF.

V is TRBV4-1 and J is TRBJ2-7; D is ambiguous. Between the trimmed V and J ends, which lost 0 bases and 7 bases, there was a span of 13 bases. CDR3 length equals 14 residues. Germline V CDR1 and CDR2: MGHRA, YSYEKL. The CDR3 DNA sequence: TGCGCCAGCAGCCAAGATCCGACCTCGTGGGAGCAGTACTTC. Translated: CASSQDPTSWEQYF.